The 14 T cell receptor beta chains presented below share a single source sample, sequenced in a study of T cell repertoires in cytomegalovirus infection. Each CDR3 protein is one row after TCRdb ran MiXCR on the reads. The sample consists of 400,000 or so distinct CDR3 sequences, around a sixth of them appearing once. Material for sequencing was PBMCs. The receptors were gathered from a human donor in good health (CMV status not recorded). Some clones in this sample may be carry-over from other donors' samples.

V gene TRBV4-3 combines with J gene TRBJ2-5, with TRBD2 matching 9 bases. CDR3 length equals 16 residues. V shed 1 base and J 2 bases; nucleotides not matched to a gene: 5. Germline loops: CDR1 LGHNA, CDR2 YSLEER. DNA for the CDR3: TGCGCCAGCAGCCAAGGGACTAGCGATTTGCAAGAGACCCAGTACTTC. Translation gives CASSQGTSDLQETQYF.

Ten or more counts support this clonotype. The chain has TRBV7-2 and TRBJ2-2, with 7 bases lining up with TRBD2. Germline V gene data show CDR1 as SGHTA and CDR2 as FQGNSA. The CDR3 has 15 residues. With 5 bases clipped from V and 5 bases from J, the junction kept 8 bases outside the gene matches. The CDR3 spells CASSTTSVGTGELFF. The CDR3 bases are TGTGCCAGCAGCACCACTAGCGTAGGGACCGGGGAGCTGTTTTTT.

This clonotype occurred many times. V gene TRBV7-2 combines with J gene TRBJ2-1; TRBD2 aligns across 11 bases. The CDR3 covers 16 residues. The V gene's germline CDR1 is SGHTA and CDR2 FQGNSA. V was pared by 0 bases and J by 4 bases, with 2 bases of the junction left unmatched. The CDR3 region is CASSLAGLAAYNEQFF. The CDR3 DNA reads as TGTGCCAGCAGCTTAGCGGGACTAGCGGCTTACAATGAGCAGTTCTTC.

Written as DNA, the CDR3 is TGTGCCAGCACCAGACAGGGAGAGACCGGGGAGCTGTTTTTT. Its translation: CASTRQGETGELFF. J is TRBJ2-2 and V is TRBV7-2; TRBD1 matches 7 bases. Trimming removed 7 bases from V and 5 bases from J; junction bases left unmatched: 7. The length of the CDR3 is 14 residues. CDR1 and CDR2 from the germline V gene are SGHTA and FQGNSA.

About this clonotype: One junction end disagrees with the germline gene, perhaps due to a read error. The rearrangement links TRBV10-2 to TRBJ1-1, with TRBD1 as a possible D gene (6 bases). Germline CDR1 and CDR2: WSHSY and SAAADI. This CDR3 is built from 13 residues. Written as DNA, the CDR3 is TGCGACAGCAGAGAACAGGGCTACACTGAAGCTTTCTTT. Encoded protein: CDSREQGYTEAFF.

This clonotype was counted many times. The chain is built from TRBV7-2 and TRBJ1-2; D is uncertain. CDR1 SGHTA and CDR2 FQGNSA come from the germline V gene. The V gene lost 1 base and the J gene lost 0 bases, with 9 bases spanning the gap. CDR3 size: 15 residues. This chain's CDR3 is CASSLGRRANYGYTF. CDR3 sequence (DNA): TGTGCCAGCAGCTTAGGCAGGAGAGCTAACTATGGCTACACCTTC. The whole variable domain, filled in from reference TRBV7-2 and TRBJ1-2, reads GAGVSQSPSNKVTEKGKDVELRCDPISGHTALYWYRQSLGQGLEFLIYFQGNSAPDKSGLPSDRFSAERTGGSVSTLTIQRTQQEDSAVYLCASSLGRRANYGYTFGSGTRLTVV.

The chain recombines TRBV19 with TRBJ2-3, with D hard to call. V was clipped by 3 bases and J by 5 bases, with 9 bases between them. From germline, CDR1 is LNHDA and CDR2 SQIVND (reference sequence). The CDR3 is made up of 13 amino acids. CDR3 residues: CASSISRQDTQYF. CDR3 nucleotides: TGTGCCAGTAGTATCTCCAGGCAAGATACGCAGTATTTT.

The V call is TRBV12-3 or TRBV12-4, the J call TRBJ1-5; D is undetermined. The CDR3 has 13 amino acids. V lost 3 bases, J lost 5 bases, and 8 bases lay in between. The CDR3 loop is CASSFAGYQPQHF. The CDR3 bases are TGTGCCAGCAGTTTCGCGGGATATCAGCCCCAGCATTTT.

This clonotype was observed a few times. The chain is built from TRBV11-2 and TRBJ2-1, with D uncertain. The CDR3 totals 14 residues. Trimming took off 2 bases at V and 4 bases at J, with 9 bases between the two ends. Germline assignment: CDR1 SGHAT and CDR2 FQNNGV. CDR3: CASSLPWGYNEQFF. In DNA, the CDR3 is TGTGCCAGCAGCTTACCTTGGGGATACAATGAGCAGTTCTTC.

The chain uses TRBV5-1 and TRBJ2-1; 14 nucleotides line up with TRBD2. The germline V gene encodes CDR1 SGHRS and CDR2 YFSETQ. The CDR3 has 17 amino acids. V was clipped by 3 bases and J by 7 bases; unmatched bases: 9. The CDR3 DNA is TGCGCCAGCAGCTCGACTAGCGGGAGGGCCGCGGGTAATGAGCAGTTCTTC. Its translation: CASSSTSGRAAGNEQFF.

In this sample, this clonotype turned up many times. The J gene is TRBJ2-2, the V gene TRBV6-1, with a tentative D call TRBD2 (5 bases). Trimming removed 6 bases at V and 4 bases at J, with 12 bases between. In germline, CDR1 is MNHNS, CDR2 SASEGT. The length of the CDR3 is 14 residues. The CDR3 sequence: CASSRASSTGELFF. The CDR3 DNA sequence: TGTGCCAGCAGCCGGGCTAGCTCCACCGGGGAGCTGTTTTTT.

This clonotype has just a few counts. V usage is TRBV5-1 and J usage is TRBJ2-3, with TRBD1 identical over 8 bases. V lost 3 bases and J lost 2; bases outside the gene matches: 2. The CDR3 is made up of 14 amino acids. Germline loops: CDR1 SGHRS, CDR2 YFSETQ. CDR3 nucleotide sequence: TGCGCCAGCAGCTCGGGACAGGCCACAGATACGCAGTATTTT. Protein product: CASSSGQATDTQYF.

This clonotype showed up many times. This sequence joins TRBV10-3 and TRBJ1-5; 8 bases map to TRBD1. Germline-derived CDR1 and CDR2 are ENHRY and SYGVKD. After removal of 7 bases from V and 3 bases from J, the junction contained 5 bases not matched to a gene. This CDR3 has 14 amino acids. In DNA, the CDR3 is TGTGCCATCACCGCGGACAGGGACAATCAGCCCCAGCATTTT. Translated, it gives CAITADRDNQPQHF.

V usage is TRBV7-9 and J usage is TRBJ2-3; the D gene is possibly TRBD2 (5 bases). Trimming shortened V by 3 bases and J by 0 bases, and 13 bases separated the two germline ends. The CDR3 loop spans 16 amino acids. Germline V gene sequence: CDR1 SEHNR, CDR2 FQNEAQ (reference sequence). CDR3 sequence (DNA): TGTGCCAGCAGCTTTCTCTGGGGAGCTAGCACAGATACGCAGTATTTT. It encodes CASSFLWGASTDTQYF.